This TCR beta chain was sequenced in a study of T cells in Graves' hyperthyroidism and ophthalmopathy (dated by TCRdb to the late 2010s). In the study overall: Peripheral blood samples were taken at the time of initial diagnosis, prior to any treatment. A discovery cohort of roughly 96 patients, 43 with Graves' ophthalmopathy and 57 with stable Graves' hyperthyroidism, was used to find distinguishing TCR V-J signatures. Whether ophthalmopathy could be predicted prospectively was tested in an independent validation cohort made up of about 18 hyperthyroidism patients plus 17 patients who later progressed to ophthalmopathy. For training and testing, the approximately 97 patients in the discovery cohort were randomly divided in a 7:3 ratio. In addition, the study compared T-cell repertoires in thyroid tissue and in blood from over 5 Graves' hyperthyroidism patients. Following sampling, methimazole starting at 30 mg daily was given to hyperthyroidism patients, and high-dose intravenous methylprednisolone was given to ophthalmopathy patients. TCR Vbeta CDR3 sequencing of fewer than 150 peripheral blood samples (over 40 ophthalmopathy, about 75 hyperthyroidism and roughly 17 progressor patients) is reported in the paper. Broader findings and caveats from the paper: During validation, the model predicted progression to ophthalmopathy a median of about 6.3 months ahead of onset, with almost 71% sensitivity and almost 75% specificity. A model built on a 13 V-J signature distinguished ophthalmopathy from stable hyperthyroidism, reaching 87.88% sensitivity and under 84% specificity in cross-validation and 80%/75% in testing. Most expanded thyroid clonotypes (frequency above 0.001) were also detected in blood, suggesting blood repertoires may reflect thyroid immune responses. Sample size was not statistically predetermined, and investigators were not blinded to group allocation.

Stable Graves' hyperthyroidism was defined as the absence of progression to ophthalmopathy over 18 months of follow-up. The hyperthyroidism patients were between 18 and 65 years old and newly diagnosed, with a disease duration of less than 2 months. Any patient with an uncontrolled infection, another autoimmune disease, pregnancy or lactation was excluded. Diagnoses were established on the basis of clinical symptoms, serum thyroxine and TRAb, thyroid ultrasound, and orbital computed tomography. PBMCs were isolated from about 9.1 ml of fresh peripheral blood by Ficoll-Paque density gradient centrifugation. Trizol reagent was used to extract total RNA, and RNA quality was then checked on an Agilent 2100 Bioanalyzer. Comment on this clonotype: The antigen this receptor binds is unknown. Per-nucleotide qualities are absent, and no much larger clonotype sits a single base away.

Amplification of TCR beta CDR3 regions was carried out from RNA transcripts. The TCR CDR3 was subjected to a first round of RT-PCR using the HTBI primer set and the Qiagen OneStep RT-PCR kit. The libraries were constructed in a second round of multiplex PCR and then size-selected and purified. The libraries were sequenced on an Illumina HiSeq2000 using paired-end 100 bp reads. The authors' analysis ran thus. SOAPnuke was used to process the raw data, removing reads that contained adapters or uncalled bases, had a mean Phred below 15, or lacked an exact match to the constant primer or identifier. COPE v1.2.5 was used to merge the high-quality paired reads, and each unique nucleotide sequence was defined as a clonotype. MiTCR v1.1 was used to align the clonotypes against IMGT TRBV, TRBD and TRBJ reference segments. Analysis was restricted to V-J combinations with a frequency above 0.0001, which covered about 99% of repertoires. The TCS score was defined as F50 (clonal expansion) divided by E x V (chaos), with BLOSUM62-based TCRdist calculated between CDR3 peptides within each V-J. Welch's t-statistics and random forest reduced approximately 520 V-J features to 10 to 15, which were used in a naive Bayes classifier (R e1071). TCRdb cleaned the public reads at Q25 with fastp, built clones with MiXCR and kept in-frame beta chains. CDR3 protein sequences are deduplicated, and each keeps its most common genes and DNA. For this entry, the V and J calls and clone size follow TCRdb and not the study's own pipeline. A total of around 190,000 distinct CDR3 sequences appear in this sample, about 17% of them only once. The top ten constitute about 50% of the sample.

According to the germline V gene, CDR1 reads MNHNS and CDR2 reads SASEGT. Trimmed from V: 6 bases; trimmed from J: 9 bases; junction bases lacking a gene match: 13. The CDR3 runs 16 amino acids, cysteine and phenylalanine included. Only the CDR3 DNA is retained, 48 bases long and in frame from the first base. The sample consisted of blood. The V and J genes are TRBV6-1 and TRBJ2-1; the central 11 bases match TRBD2. The sequence came from a woman aged 45-59 years with Graves' hyperthyroidism. The nucleotides read TGTGCCAGCAGCCCGAACCAGGGACTAGCGGCTGGTGAGCAGTTCTTC. Its amino acids are CASSPNQGLAAGEQFF.